This T cell receptor beta chain was obtained from a study of CD8+ T cells in alopecia areata. In the study overall: Treated patients were given oral tofacitinib, which was dosed at 5 to 10 mg twice daily.

With regard to this clone: Its antigen is still unknown.

The CDR3 has 14 residues. Deletions cut 7 bases from V and 0 bases from J, with 13 bases between. Germline loops: CDR1 SGHTA, CDR2 FQGNSA. Findings and caveats of the study: Sequenced scalp T cells also include alphabeta T cells resident in normal skin.

RNA, once extracted, was reverse transcribed into cDNA for use as the sequencing template. Assay: immunoSEQ multiplex PCR; the TCRdb copy retains only in-frame clones and omits some. The sample lists about 250,000 clones, 67% occurring once. The TCR was taken from a human donor with alopecia areata. The sample consisted of CD4+ T cells sorted from blood, taken at week 0. J is TRBJ2-7 and V is TRBV7-2, with D possibly being TRBD1 (6 bases). The DNA for the CDR3 is TGTGCCAGCACCTCGTGGACAGACTCCTACGAGCAGTACTTC. Protein product: CASTSWTDSYEQYF.